These 7 T cell receptor beta chains originate from one sample sequenced in a study of Graves' ophthalmopathy and Graves' hyperthyroidism. Transcripts of RNA were the source for amplifying TCR beta CDR3 regions. After a first-round RT-PCR with HTBI primers, a second-round multiplex PCR was run. TCRdb reanalysed the multiplex PCR reads using MiXCR and keeps one entry per CDR3 protein. The data contain over a million distinct CDR3 sequences, 35% to 40% of them singletons. Sample: peripheral blood or thyroid tissue (not recorded which). These receptors were taken from an adult man with Graves' hyperthyroidism.

In its sample, this clonotype was seen a few times. V is TRBV7-8 and J is TRBJ1-1; D possibly corresponds to TRBD1 (6 bases). The CDR3 runs to 14 residues. Looked up from germline, CDR1 is SGHVS and CDR2 is FQNEAQ. V shed 2 bases and J shed 5 bases, with 12 bases lying between them. Here the CDR3 reads CASSLQGTGTEAFF. The CDR3 DNA sequence: TGTGCCAGCAGCTTACAGGGGACTGGGACTGAAGCTTTCTTT.

V gene TRBV6-6 combines with J gene TRBJ1-6, with D possibly matching TRBD1 (5 bases). Germline lookup yields CDR1 MNHNY and CDR2 SVGAGI (reference sequence). The V and J ends lost 9 bases and 4 bases respectively, with 10 bases between them. The CDR3 sequence is 13 residues long. CDR3 residues: CASGGGYNSPLHF. DNA for the CDR3: TGTGCCAGTGGCGGGGGTTATAATTCACCCCTCCACTTT.

The table lists this clonotype with a few counts. A much bigger clone sits one base away, suggesting this may be a read error. V usage is TRBV2 and J usage is TRBJ1-2; D is perhaps TRBD1 (5 bases). This CDR3 is 9 amino acids long. Germline V gene lookup returns CDR1 SNHLY and CDR2 FYNNEI. Trimming took 6 bases from V and 13 from J, leaving 9 bases between them. In nucleotides, the CDR3 is TGTGCCAGCAGACGGGACCCCACCTTC. Its translation is CASRRDPTF.

This chain joins TRBV10-1 and TRBJ1-1; the D gene is possibly TRBD1 (6 bases). The V gene lost 0 bases and the J gene lost 5 bases, with 13 bases spanning the gap. The CDR3 is made up of 15 amino acids. The germline gives CDR1 WNHNN, CDR2 SYGVQD (reference sequence). Written as DNA, the CDR3 is TGCGCCAGCAGTGAGTCGAAGGGGGGCGAAACTGAAGCTTTCTTT. Protein sequence: CASSESKGGETEAFF.

This clonotype showed up many times. The chain employs TRBV10-3 and TRBJ1-5; D unresolved. Trimming removed 6 bases at V and 0 bases at J, with 12 bases between. In germline, CDR1 is ENHRY, CDR2 SYGVKD. CDR3 length: 15 residues. For the CDR3, the DNA is TGTGCCATCAGCGAAGGCGGGAATAGCAATCAGCCCCAGCATTTT. Protein: CAISEGGNSNQPQHF.

The rearrangement joins TRBV12-3 or TRBV12-4 to TRBJ2-7; D is ambiguous. Between the trimmed V and J ends, which lost 6 bases and 0 bases, there was a span of 15 bases. This CDR3 has 15 amino acids. The CDR3 here is CASRPFRANSYEQYF. The CDR3 DNA follows: TGTGCCAGCAGGCCCTTCCGGGCCAACTCCTACGAGCAGTACTTC.

This clonotype was observed at least ten times. The chain couples TRBV24-1 to TRBJ2-5; D ambiguous. The V gene lost 3 bases and the J gene lost 5 bases, with 18 bases spanning the gap. Germline V gene lookup returns CDR1 KGHDR and CDR2 SFDVKD. The CDR3 loop spans 16 amino acids. The CDR3 here is CATSDDRTPMGETQYF. As DNA, the CDR3 is TGTGCCACCAGTGATGACCGGACCCCCATGGGGGAGACCCAGTACTTC.